One and the same sample provided the 27 T cell receptor beta chains below, sequenced in a study of OX40 agonist ivuxolimab in advanced cancers. Generated by immunoSEQ multiplex PCR, the TCRdb table keeps only in-frame clones and is missing some. This table has tens of thousands of clones, 70% to 90% appearing once. The starting material was CD4+ or CD8+ T cells sorted from blood, obtained in a trial of the OX40 agonist ivuxolimab. All receptors come from an adult with an advanced solid tumor such as melanoma, head and neck, liver or kidney cancer.

The chain has TRBV6-5 and TRBJ1-5; D is ambiguous. Germline V gene sequence: CDR1 MNHEY, CDR2 SVGAGI. The CDR3 is 12 amino acids. V gave up 5 bases and J gave up 4 bases, with 6 bases separating them. This chain's CDR3 is CASSDGNQPQHF. CDR3 DNA sequence: TGTGCCAGCAGTGACGGGAATCAGCCCCAGCATTTT.

The genes are TRBV5-6 and TRBJ2-5; TRBD2 matches at 9 bases. J gave up 5 bases and V 2 bases, and 13 bases lay outside the gene matches. The germline gives CDR1 SGHDT, CDR2 YYEEEE. This CDR3 has 17 residues. The CDR3 DNA follows: TGTGCCAGCAGCTTTTCACTAGCGGGCGGGGGGGTCGAGACCCAGTACTTC. Protein sequence: CASSFSLAGGGVETQYF.

This clone was seen only once. V is TRBV5-4 and J is TRBJ1-5; 8 positions match TRBD1. The CDR3 loop spans 14 amino acids. CDR1 is SGHNT, CDR2 YYREEE, per germline (reference sequence). Unmatched junction bases numbered 8, after V lost 4 bases and J lost 8 bases. The CDR3 DNA reads TGTGCCAGCAGCAATACAGGGGGGTGGGAGCCCCAGCATTTT. Translating it yields CASSNTGGWEPQHF.

V usage is TRBV9 and J usage is TRBJ2-3; D remains ambiguous. The V gene lost 4 bases and the J gene lost 4 bases, with 7 bases spanning the gap. CDR1 and CDR2 from the germline V gene are SGDLS and YYNGEE. The CDR3 is 12 residues long. In DNA, the CDR3 is TGTGCCAGCAGCCCCGGTGCAGATACGCAGTATTTT. Translating it yields CASSPGADTQYF.

The rearrangement links TRBV27 to TRBJ2-2; D remains ambiguous. V shed 3 bases and J shed 6 bases, with 11 bases lying between them. The germline V gene encodes CDR1 MNHEY and CDR2 SMNVEV (reference sequence). The CDR3 sequence is 14 residues long. The CDR3, as DNA: TGTGCCAGCAGTTTCGGTATTGCGGCCGGGGAGCTGTTTTTT. Amino acids: CASSFGIAAGELFF.

The chain employs TRBV7-2 and TRBJ2-7; 7 bases are a match to TRBD2. The CDR3 sequence is 13 residues long. Germline V CDR1 and CDR2: SGHTA, FQGNSA. Trimming cost V 5 bases and J 5 bases; bases outside gene matches: 6. The CDR3 DNA reads TGTGCCAGCAGCCCCGGACTAGTCCACGAGCAGTACTTC. Its protein is CASSPGLVHEQYF.

The chain employs TRBV27 and TRBJ1-2; D gene ambiguous. The length of the CDR3 is 14 residues. V gave up 3 bases and J gave up 4 bases, with 12 bases separating them. Per the germline V gene, CDR1 is MNHEY and CDR2 is SMNVEV (reference sequence). CDR3 region: CASSLLGQPYGYTF. CDR3 DNA: TGTGCCAGCAGTTTGTTGGGTCAGCCCTATGGCTACACCTTC.

This clone was observed a single time. The chain uses TRBV25-1 and TRBJ2-3; 8 bases are shared with TRBD1. CDR1 is MGHDK, CDR2 SYGVNS, per germline. The CDR3 totals 13 residues. The V and J ends lost 8 bases and 5 bases, in that order; junction bases with no gene match: 6. CDR3 DNA: TGTGCCAGCCGAGGGACAGGAGGAGATACGCAGTATTTT. This sequence encodes CASRGTGGDTQYF.

The chain employs TRBV4-1 and TRBJ1-5, with D perhaps matching TRBD1 (5 bases). The germline V and J ends were trimmed by 3 bases and 8 bases, with 20 bases remaining between them. CDR3 length equals 16 residues. Germline CDR1 reads MGHRA; CDR2 reads YSYEKL. The CDR3 sequence is CASSQPSSGHIEPQHF. The CDR3 nucleotides are TGCGCCAGCAGCCAGCCCTCATCGGGGCACATCGAGCCCCAGCATTTT.

The chain is built from TRBV5-1 and TRBJ2-1; 10 bases agree with TRBD1. The CDR3 has 15 residues. Germline trimming cut 0 bases from V and 4 bases from J; bases unmatched to any gene: 1. The V gene's germline CDR1 is SGHRS and CDR2 YFSETQ. The CDR3 loop reads CASSLGTGGYNEQFF. DNA for the CDR3: TGCGCCAGCAGCTTGGGGACAGGGGGGTACAATGAGCAGTTCTTC.

The gene calls are TRBV28 and TRBJ1-1, with D perhaps TRBD1 (5 bases). The CDR3 has 12 amino acids. Trimming cost V 7 bases and J 5 bases, with 11 bases left between them. Germline V CDR1 and CDR2: MDHEN, SYDVKM. CDR3 residues: CASTRVGTEAFF. CDR3 DNA sequence: TGTGCCAGCACCAGGGTCGGGACTGAAGCTTTCTTT.

J is TRBJ2-7 and V is TRBV2; 8 nucleotides agree with TRBD2. Germline CDR1 is SNHLY and CDR2 is FYNNEI. This CDR3 region has 15 residues. Trimming cost V 6 bases and J 4 bases; bases outside gene matches: 11. CDR3 amino acids: CASSAQAGALYEQYF. The DNA of the CDR3 is TGTGCCAGCAGCGCCCAAGCGGGAGCGCTATACGAGCAGTACTTC.

The chain is built from TRBV11-2 and TRBJ2-3, with 9 bases fitting TRBD1. V trimming: 5 bases; J trimming: 6 bases; junction bases outside the gene matches: 15. Germline CDR1 is SGHAT and CDR2 is FQNNGV. The CDR3 sequence is 17 residues long. CDR3 bases: TGTGCCAGCAGCGCATGGGACAGGGTGTCGGCACAGGATACGCAGTATTTT. Its protein product is CASSAWDRVSAQDTQYF.

Within the sample, this clone is large. V gene TRBV6-5 combines with J gene TRBJ2-1; D remains unclear. V lost 5 bases and J 3 bases, leaving 14 bases between the germline ends. CDR3 length equals 15 residues. Germline values: CDR1 MNHEY, CDR2 SVGAGI. The CDR3: CASSQWNHNYNEQFF. CDR3 sequence (DNA): TGTGCCAGCAGTCAGTGGAACCATAACTACAATGAGCAGTTCTTC.

This chain uses TRBV28 with TRBJ2-7; D perhaps matches TRBD1 (5 bases). V lost 6 bases and J 6 bases, leaving 9 bases between the germline ends. The CDR3 totals 11 residues. CDR1 and CDR2 (germline): MDHEN, SYDVKM. The CDR3 DNA sequence: TGTGCCAGCAGGGGGCCGGGCGAGCAGTACTTC. Translating gives CASRGPGEQYF. Variable domain in full (rest from reference TRBV28 and TRBJ2-7): DVKVTQSSRYLVKRTGEKVFLECVQDMDHENMFWYRQDPGLGLRLIYFSYDVKMKEKGDIPEGYSVSREKKERFSLILESASTNQTSMYLCASRGPGEQYFGPGTRLTVT.

This chain connects TRBV6-1 to TRBJ2-7; D unresolved. Germline V gene data show CDR1 as MNHNS and CDR2 as SASEGT. Trimming removed 7 bases at V and 6 bases at J, with 16 bases between. This CDR3 is built from 13 residues. CDR3 in DNA: TGTGCCAGCACCCCAAAGGTCTTTTCCGAGCAGTACTTC. Translated, it gives CASTPKVFSEQYF.

V is TRBV9 and J is TRBJ1-5; D not certain. Germline V gene data show CDR1 as SGDLS and CDR2 as YYNGEE. CDR3 length equals 12 residues. Trimming pared 2 bases from V and 4 bases from J, leaving 4 bases between. CDR3 in DNA: TGTGCCAGCAGCGTCGGGAATCAGCCCCAGCATTTT. It codes for CASSVGNQPQHF.

The gene calls are TRBV4-1 and TRBJ1-5; no reliable D call. V was cut by 1 base and J by 4 bases, with 5 bases left in between. The germline V gene has CDR1 MGHRA and CDR2 YSYEKL. The CDR3 covers 13 residues. CDR3 loop: CASSQGLNQPQHF. The DNA for the CDR3 is TGCGCCAGCAGCCAAGGGCTAAATCAGCCCCAGCATTTT.

This chain links TRBV27 with TRBJ2-2, with D perhaps TRBD2 (5 bases). The germline V gene has CDR1 MNHEY and CDR2 SMNVEV (reference sequence). V was pared by 10 bases and J by 1 base, with 13 bases between. The CDR3 is 14 amino acids. CDR3 nucleotide sequence: TGTGCCACTTCCCCGGGGTGGAACACCGGGGAGCTGTTTTTT. It specifies CATSPGWNTGELFF.

In its sample, this clone was seen a few times. As DNA, the CDR3 is TGTGCCAGCAGCTTTGGACAGGGCGATGAAGCTTTCTTT. Translating gives CASSFGQGDEAFF. The rearrangement uses TRBV7-2 and TRBJ1-1; 8 nucleotides align to TRBD1. Germline loops: CDR1 SGHTA, CDR2 FQGNSA. V was pared by 3 bases and J by 7 bases, with 4 bases of the junction left unmatched. The CDR3 length is 13 residues.

Concerning this clone: Compared with germline, one end of the junction differs, possibly owing to a read error. The chain has TRBV7-9 and TRBJ2-1; 7 nucleotides line up with TRBD2. The germline gives CDR1 SEHNR, CDR2 FQNEAQ (reference sequence). The CDR3 spans 14 residues. This CDR3 reads CASSLWDLAAPGIF. The DNA for the CDR3 is TGTGCCAGCAGCTTATGGGACCTAGCGGCCCCTGGGATCTTC.

This chain connects TRBV7-9 to TRBJ2-1, with 9 bases lining up with TRBD2. Losses at the gene ends were 5 bases for V and 6 bases for J; bases not matched to a gene: 8. There are 15 residues in the CDR3. Germline loops: CDR1 SEHNR, CDR2 FQNEAQ (reference sequence). The CDR3 DNA reads TGTGCCAGCAGCCCGGCGGGAGGGCCGATCAATGAGCAGTTCTTC. Protein product: CASSPAGGPINEQFF.

V is TRBV9 and J is TRBJ2-2; D remains unclear. Trimming stripped 0 bases from V and 7 bases from J, with 16 bases between. Germline values: CDR1 SGDLS, CDR2 YYNGEE. CDR3 length: 16 residues. The CDR3 loop is CASSVAFSSSIGELFF. The DNA of the CDR3 is TGTGCCAGCAGCGTAGCTTTTTCGTCATCCATCGGGGAGCTGTTTTTT.

The chain carries TRBV4-2 and TRBJ1-6; 7 bases align to TRBD1. V shed 2 bases, J shed 6 bases, and the junction held 13 bases outside the gene matches. Germline lookup yields CDR1 LGHNA and CDR2 YNFKEQ. The CDR3 loop spans 18 amino acids. The CDR3 region has the DNA TGTGCCAGCAGCCAAAAAGATGGGGACAGCGTTGCTAATTCACCCCTCCACTTT. It is translated as CASSQKDGDSVANSPLHF.

The chain couples TRBV11-1 to TRBJ2-3; D gene ambiguous. This CDR3 has 16 amino acids. V lost 3 bases to trimming and J lost 1 base, with 14 bases between them. Germline loops: CDR1 SGHAT, CDR2 FQDESV (reference sequence). The CDR3 DNA is TGTGCCAGCAGCTTTGGGTGGGTGCAGGGCACAGATACGCAGTATTTT. This encodes CASSFGWVQGTDTQYF.

The chain is built from TRBV28 and TRBJ2-2; no clear D gene. The V and J ends lost 5 bases and 2 bases respectively, with 9 bases between them. The CDR3 is 14 amino acids. In germline, CDR1 is MDHEN, CDR2 SYDVKM. This CDR3 is CASSPHRNTGELFF. DNA for the CDR3: TGTGCCAGCAGTCCCCATAGAAACACCGGGGAGCTGTTTTTT.

This rearrangement joins TRBV27 to TRBJ2-7; no definite D call. Germline V CDR1 and CDR2: MNHEY, SMNVEV (reference sequence). The CDR3 sequence is 13 residues long. Trimming shortened V by 5 bases and J by 3 bases, and 11 bases separated the two germline ends. The CDR3: CASSVRHLYEQYF. The CDR3 DNA sequence: TGTGCCAGCAGTGTCCGCCATCTCTACGAGCAGTACTTC.